Listed here are 5 T cell receptor beta chains from one sample, sequenced in a study of T-cell memory formation after mild COVID-19. TCRdb recomputed calls from the 5' RACE reads with MiXCR, one row per CDR3 protein. The data contain around 340,000 distinct CDR3 sequences, roughly 13% of them seen just once; the ten biggest clones take up approximately 21%. Sequencing was done on a sample of PBMCs or a T cell subset sorted from them (not recorded which). These receptors originate from a man between 18 and 29 years old who had mild COVID-19 (a few samples of this study predate the infection). Cell type and time point are not known.

This chain uses TRBV5-4 with TRBJ2-7; 7 bases agree with TRBD2. The V and J ends lost 4 bases and 1 base, in that order; junction bases with no gene match: 8. CDR3 size: 15 residues. CDR1 SGHNT and CDR2 YYREEE come from the germline V gene (reference sequence). The CDR3: CASSDRRAGSYEQYV. The CDR3 DNA is TGTGCCAGCAGCGACCGGAGAGCGGGATCCTACGAGCAGTACGTC.

The sample holds a few counts of this clonotype. This chain uses TRBV12-5 with TRBJ2-7, with unresolved D. The V gene's germline CDR1 is LGHNT and CDR2 FRNRAP. CDR3 length: 11 residues. The germline V and J ends were trimmed by 5 bases and 7 bases, with 9 bases remaining between them. The CDR3 protein is CASGAHQEQYF. The DNA for the CDR3 is TGTGCTAGTGGTGCCCACCAGGAGCAGTACTTC.

The rearrangement uses TRBV7-9 and TRBJ1-5, with D tentatively TRBD1 (6 bases). The CDR3 totals 14 residues. CDR1 is SEHNR, CDR2 FQNEAQ, per germline (reference sequence). Trimming left V 7 bases short and J 1 base short, with 11 bases between. The CDR3 spells CASTYGGSNQPQHF. The DNA of the CDR3 is TGTGCCAGCACCTATGGGGGCAGCAATCAGCCCCAGCATTTT.

This clonotype was seen a few times. This chain joins TRBV5-6 and TRBJ1-1; 8 bases map to TRBD1. Germline trimming cut 2 bases from V and 1 base from J; bases unmatched to any gene: 10. The germline V gene has CDR1 SGHDT and CDR2 YYEEEE. This CDR3 has 17 residues. CDR3 protein: CASSFFGNRGANTEAFF. CDR3 DNA: TGTGCCAGCAGCTTTTTTGGAAACAGGGGGGCGAACACTGAAGCTTTCTTT.

This clonotype was detected only a few times. The chain carries TRBV7-2 and TRBJ1-6; 7 positions agree with TRBD1. The germline gives CDR1 SGHTA, CDR2 FQGNSA. CDR3 length equals 16 residues. The junction had 13 bases not matched to a gene; V was cut back by 5 bases and J by 9 bases. CDR3 sequence reads: CASSAQRQGWGSPLHF. In nucleotides, the CDR3 is TGTGCCAGCAGCGCTCAAAGACAGGGTTGGGGTTCACCCCTCCACTTT.